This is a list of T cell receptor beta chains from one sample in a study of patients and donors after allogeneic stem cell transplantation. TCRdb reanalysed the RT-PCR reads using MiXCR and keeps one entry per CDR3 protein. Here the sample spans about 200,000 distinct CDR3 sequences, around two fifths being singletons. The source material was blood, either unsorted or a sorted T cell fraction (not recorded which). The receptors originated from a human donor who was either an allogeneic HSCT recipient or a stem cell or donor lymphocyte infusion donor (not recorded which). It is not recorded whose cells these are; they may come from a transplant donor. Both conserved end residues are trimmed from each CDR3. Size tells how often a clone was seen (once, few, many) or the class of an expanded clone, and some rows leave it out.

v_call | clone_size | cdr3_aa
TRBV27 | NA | ASSLYGLDGYT
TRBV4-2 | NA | ASSQDLQGGGTVNYGYT
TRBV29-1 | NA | SVERGVPPLNYGYT
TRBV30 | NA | AWSDVTGRNTIY
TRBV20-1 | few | SAGTVSYEQY
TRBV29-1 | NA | SVVFSGSYEQY
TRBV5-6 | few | ASSRPGVFSDEQF
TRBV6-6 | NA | ASSTPSTNTDTQY
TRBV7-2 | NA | ASSLGSDRPNEQF
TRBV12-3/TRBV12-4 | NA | ASSHLPYEQF
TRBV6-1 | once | ASSERGLSNSPLH
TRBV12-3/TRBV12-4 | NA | ASSLKGPKGETQY
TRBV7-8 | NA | ASSQRELETQY
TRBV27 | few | ASSLSFLYGYT
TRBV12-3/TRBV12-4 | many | ASTRNTEAF
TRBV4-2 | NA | ASSQDMAAEAF
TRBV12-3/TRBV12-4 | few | ASTLGFHSDGYT
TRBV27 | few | ASKKSGDPFYGGYT
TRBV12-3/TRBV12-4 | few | ASLTSGGFNEQF
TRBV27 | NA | ASRIGVGNQPQH
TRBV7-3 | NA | ASSPGWGASARNTEAF
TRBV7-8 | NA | ASSLEGIRETQY
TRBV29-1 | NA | SVVDSLNTEAF
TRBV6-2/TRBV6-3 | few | ASRSLAGLYNEQF
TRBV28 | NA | ASSRLSSTYEQY
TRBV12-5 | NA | ASGRPLEQY
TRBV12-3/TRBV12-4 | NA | ASSLSAAPGAANTGELF
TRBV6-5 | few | ASSLDRASNGYT
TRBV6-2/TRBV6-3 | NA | ASSSEQGSNQPQH
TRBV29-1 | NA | SVLEGSGANVLT
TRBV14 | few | ASKPLGEGNTEAF
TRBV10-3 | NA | AISETGGSLYGYT
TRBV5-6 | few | ASSRTSGPSSYNEQF
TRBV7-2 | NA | ASGAGVGADTQY
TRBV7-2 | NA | ASSLAHRGQQPQH
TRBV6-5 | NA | ASNPGLAGPLDEQF
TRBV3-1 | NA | ASSQSLRGEQY